The clone carrying this TCR beta chain was picked up a small number of times. Its matching antigen is unknown. This specimen comes from a study of identical twins. Study outcomes and limitations: The analysis was cross-sectional rather than longitudinal within donors. Sequences that were beta out-of-frame showed weaker excess twin sharing.

MiXCR was run by TCRdb on the 5' RACE reads, yielding one entry per CDR3 protein. Among about 890,000 distinct CDR3 sequences listed, about 12% were seen once. Looked up from germline, CDR1 is SGHVS and CDR2 is FQNEAQ. V was cut by 1 base and J by 3 bases, with 12 bases left in between. CDR3 size: 16 residues. In every case, the donor was a healthy Caucasian. This sample also appeared in a second study, on yellow fever vaccine responses in identical twins.

The rearrangement links TRBV7-8 to TRBJ2-2; the D call may be TRBD1 or TRBD2 (5 bases each). Specimen: PBMCs. This sequence originates from a woman aged 18-29 years in good health. As DNA, the CDR3 is TGTGCCAGCAGCTTAGTTGGGGGTTCGGACACCGGGGAGCTGTTTTTT. This translates into CASSLVGGSDTGELFF.